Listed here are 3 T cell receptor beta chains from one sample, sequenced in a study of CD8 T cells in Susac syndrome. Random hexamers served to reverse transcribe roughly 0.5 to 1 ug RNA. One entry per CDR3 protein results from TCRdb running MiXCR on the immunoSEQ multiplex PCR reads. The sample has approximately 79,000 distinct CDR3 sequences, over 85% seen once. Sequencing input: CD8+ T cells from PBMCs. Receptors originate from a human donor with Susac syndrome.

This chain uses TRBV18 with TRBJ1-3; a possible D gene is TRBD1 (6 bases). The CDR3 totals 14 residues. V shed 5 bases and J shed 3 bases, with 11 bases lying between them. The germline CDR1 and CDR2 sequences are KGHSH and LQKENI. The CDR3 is CASSSHRVGNTIYF. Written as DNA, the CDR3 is TGTGCCAGCTCATCGCACAGGGTTGGAAACACCATATATTTT.

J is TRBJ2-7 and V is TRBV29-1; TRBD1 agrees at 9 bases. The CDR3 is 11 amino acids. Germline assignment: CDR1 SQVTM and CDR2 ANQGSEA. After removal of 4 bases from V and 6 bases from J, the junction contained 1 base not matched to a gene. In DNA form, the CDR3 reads TGCAGCGTTGGACAGGGGGTCGAGCAGTACTTC. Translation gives CSVGQGVEQYF.

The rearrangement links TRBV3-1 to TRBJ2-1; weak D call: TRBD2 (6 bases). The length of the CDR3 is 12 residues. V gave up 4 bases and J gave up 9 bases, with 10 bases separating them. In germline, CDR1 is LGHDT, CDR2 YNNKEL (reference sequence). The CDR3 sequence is CASSLGGTEQFF. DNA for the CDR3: TGTGCCAGCAGCCTAGGAGGGACTGAGCAGTTCTTC.